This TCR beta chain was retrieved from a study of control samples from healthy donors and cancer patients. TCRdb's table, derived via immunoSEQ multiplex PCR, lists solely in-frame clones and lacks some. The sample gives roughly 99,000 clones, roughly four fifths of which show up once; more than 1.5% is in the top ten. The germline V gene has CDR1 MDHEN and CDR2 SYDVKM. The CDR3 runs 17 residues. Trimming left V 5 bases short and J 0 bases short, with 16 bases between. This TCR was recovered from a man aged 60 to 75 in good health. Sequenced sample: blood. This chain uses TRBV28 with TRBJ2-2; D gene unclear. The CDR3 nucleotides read TGTGCCAGCAGTCTAACAAGCTCCTCCTCGAACACCGGGGAGCTGTTTTTT. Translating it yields CASSLTSSSSNTGELFF.